The present T cell receptor beta chain was sequenced within a study of T cells in Graves' hyperthyroidism and ophthalmopathy (dated by TCRdb to between 2017 and 2020). Describing the broader study: Peripheral blood samples were taken at initial diagnosis, before any treatment was given. To identify distinguishing TCR V-J signatures, a discovery cohort of around 100 patients was used, comprising 40 to 45 with Graves' ophthalmopathy and under 60 with stable Graves' hyperthyroidism. Prospective prediction of ophthalmopathy was tested in an independent validation cohort of 18 to 20 hyperthyroidism patients and around 16 patients who later progressed to ophthalmopathy. For training and testing, the 110 or so patients in the discovery cohort were randomly divided in a 7:3 ratio. The study also compared thyroid tissue and blood T-cell repertoires from five or six Graves' hyperthyroidism patients. After blood sampling, hyperthyroidism patients were treated with methimazole at a starting dose of 30 mg daily, and ophthalmopathy patients were treated with high-dose intravenous methylprednisolone. According to the paper, TCR Vbeta CDR3 sequencing was carried out on around 140 peripheral blood samples, which came from approximately 41 ophthalmopathy, 80 or so hyperthyroidism and around 17 progressor patients.

Taken from cysteine to phenylalanine, the CDR3 has 12 residues. The kept DNA is CDR3 alone, 36 bases in frame from the first base. V sheds 1 base and J sheds 2 bases, leaving 1 base between their ends. CDR1 is given as SNHLY and CDR2 as FYNNEI, both from the germline V gene. In the ophthalmopathy patients, disease was moderately to severely active, with a Clinical Activity Score of 3 or more, a NOSPECS grade of 4 or more, and a duration of less than 3 months. Exclusion was applied to patients with uncontrolled infections, other autoimmune diseases, pregnancy or lactation. Clinical symptoms, serum thyroxine and TRAb, thyroid ultrasound, and orbital computed tomography formed the basis for the diagnoses. PBMCs were separated from over 9 ml of fresh peripheral blood using Ficoll-Paque density gradient centrifugation. Total RNA was extracted with Trizol reagent, and quality was checked on an Agilent 2100 Bioanalyzer.

Amplification of TCR beta CDR3 regions was carried out from RNA transcripts. The first round of RT-PCR for the TCR CDR3 was performed with the HTBI primer set and the Qiagen OneStep RT-PCR kit. Libraries were constructed in a second round of multiplex PCR, after which size selection and purification were performed. The libraries were sequenced on an Illumina HiSeq2000 using paired-end 100 bp reads. Per the original workflow: SOAPnuke was used to process the raw data, throwing out any read that contained adapters or uncalled bases, had a mean Phred below 15, or lacked an exact constant-primer or identifier match. COPE v1.2.5 was used to merge high-quality paired reads, and clonotypes were defined as unique nucleotide sequences. Clonotypes were aligned to IMGT TRBV, TRBD and TRBJ reference segments using MiTCR v1.1. The analysis was restricted to V-J combinations with a frequency above 0.0001, which together covered about 99% of the repertoires. The TCS score was defined as the ratio of F50 (clonal expansion) to E x V (chaos), calculated using BLOSUM62-based TCRdist between CDR3 peptides within each V-J. Welch's t-statistics and random forest reduced approximately 520 V-J features to 10 to 15, which were used in a naive Bayes classifier (R e1071). In TCRdb, the public reads were trimmed at Q25 with fastp and aligned with MiXCR, with productive beta chains retained. CDR3 protein duplicates are merged, each entry listing the most common genes and DNA. The V and J calls and clone size are TCRdb's, not the authors'. Present in this sample are a few hundred thousand distinct CDR3 sequences, roughly an eighth of which were seen just once. Together, the top ten hold 34% of the sample.

In its sample, this clonotype was seen many times. The antigen this receptor binds is unknown. Base qualities were left out, and no much larger clone turns up one base away. Results the study describes overall, beyond this receptor: In validation, the model predicted progression to ophthalmopathy with approximately 70% sensitivity and over 72% specificity, a median of approximately 6.5 months before onset. Most expanded thyroid clonotypes (frequency above 0.001) were also detected in blood, a finding suggesting that blood repertoires may reflect thyroid immune responses. No statistical method was used to set the sample size in advance, and investigators knew the group allocation. Ophthalmopathy was separated from stable hyperthyroidism by a 13 V-J signature model, with 85% to 90% sensitivity and about 84% specificity obtained in cross-validation and 80%/75% obtained in testing.

The TCR originated in a woman in her 40s with Graves' ophthalmopathy. Recombination connected TRBV2 to TRBJ2-3; the D segment cannot be called with confidence. Sequences were obtained from blood. The nucleotide sequence reads TGTGCCAGCAGTGAAGTCACAGATACGCAGTATTTT. This translates into CASSEVTDTQYF. Outside the CDR3, residues come from the reference TRBV2 and TRBJ2-3 proteins, so the full variable domain is: EPEVTQTPSHQVTQMGQEVILRCVPISNHLYFYWYRQILGQKVEFLVSFYNNEISEKSEIFDDQFSVERPDGSNFTLKIRSTKLEDSAMYFCASSEVTDTQYFGPGTRLTVL.